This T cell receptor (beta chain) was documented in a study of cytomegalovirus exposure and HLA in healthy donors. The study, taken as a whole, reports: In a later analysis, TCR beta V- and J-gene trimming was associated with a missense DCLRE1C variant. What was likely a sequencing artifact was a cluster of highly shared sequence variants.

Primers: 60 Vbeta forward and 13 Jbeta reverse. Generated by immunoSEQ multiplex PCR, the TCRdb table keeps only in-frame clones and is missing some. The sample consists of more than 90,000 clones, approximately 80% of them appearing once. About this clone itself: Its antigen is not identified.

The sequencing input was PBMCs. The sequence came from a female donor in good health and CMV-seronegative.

This chain's CDR3 is CASRGTGEAYEQYF. The CDR3 DNA sequence: TGTGCCAGTAGGGGGACAGGGGAGGCCTACGAGCAGTACTTC. This chain uses TRBV19 with TRBJ2-7, with 10 bases lining up with TRBD1. The length of the CDR3 is 14 residues. The V gene end was trimmed by 6 bases and the J gene end by 2 bases; junction bases not matched to a gene: 4. CDR1 and CDR2 from the germline V gene are LNHDA and SQIVND (reference sequence).